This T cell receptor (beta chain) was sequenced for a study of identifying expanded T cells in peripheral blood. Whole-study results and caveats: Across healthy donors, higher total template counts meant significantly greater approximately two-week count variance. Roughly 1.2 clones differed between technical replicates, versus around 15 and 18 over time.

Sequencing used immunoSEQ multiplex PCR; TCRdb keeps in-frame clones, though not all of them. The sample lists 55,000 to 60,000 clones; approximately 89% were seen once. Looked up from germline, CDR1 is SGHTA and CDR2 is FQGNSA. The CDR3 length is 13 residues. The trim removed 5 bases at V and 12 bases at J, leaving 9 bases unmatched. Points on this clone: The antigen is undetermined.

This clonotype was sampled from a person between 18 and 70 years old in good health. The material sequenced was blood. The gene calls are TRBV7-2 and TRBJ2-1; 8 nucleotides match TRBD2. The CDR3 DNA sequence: TGTGCCAGCAGCCCAGGGACTAGACAAGGGCAGTTCTTC. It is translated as CASSPGTRQGQFF. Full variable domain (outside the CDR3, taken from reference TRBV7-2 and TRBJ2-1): GAGVSQSPSNKVTEKGKDVELRCDPISGHTALYWYRQSLGQGLEFLIYFQGNSAPDKSGLPSDRFSAERTGGSVSTLTIQRTQQEDSAVYLCASSPGTRQGQFFGPGTRLTVL.